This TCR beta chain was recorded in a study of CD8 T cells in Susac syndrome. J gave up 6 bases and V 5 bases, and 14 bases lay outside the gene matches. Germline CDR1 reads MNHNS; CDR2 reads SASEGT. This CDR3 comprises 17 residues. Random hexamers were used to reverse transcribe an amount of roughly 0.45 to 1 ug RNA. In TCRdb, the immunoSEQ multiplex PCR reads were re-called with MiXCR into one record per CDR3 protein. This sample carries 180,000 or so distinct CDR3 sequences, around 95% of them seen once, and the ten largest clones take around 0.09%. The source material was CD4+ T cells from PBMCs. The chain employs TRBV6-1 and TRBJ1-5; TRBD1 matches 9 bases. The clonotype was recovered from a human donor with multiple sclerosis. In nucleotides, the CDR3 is TGTGCCAGCAGTCGACTTCAAAACAGGGGGCAAGGTCAGCCCCAGCATTTT. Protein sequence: CASSRLQNRGQGQPQHF.